This TCR beta chain came from a study of blood T cell repertoires in COVID-19. Study-level background: Material from acute and convalescent COVID-19 was sourced from the United States, Italy and Spain. The analysed material was cDNA or gDNA that came from T cells, B-cell-depleted T cells, or PBMCs.

Original handling: Nucleated cell counts were estimated from reference gene primer amplification. Produced via immunoSEQ multiplex PCR; TCRdb's table is partial and in-frame only. V, J and clone size are those of that table, while D and trimming were read from the DNA. This repertoire shows around 250,000 clones, 86% found once; its top ten account for approximately 2.1%. The specimen sequenced was peripheral blood. The receptor was isolated from a man aged 30 to 39 who had recovered from COVID-19.

CDR3 nucleotide sequence: TGTGCCAGTAGTATGTCCTCGGGGAACACTGAAGCTTTCTTT. Translating gives CASSMSSGNTEAFF. The chain joins TRBV19 to TRBJ1-1; no clear D. This CDR3 has 14 residues. In germline, CDR1 is LNHDA, CDR2 SQIVND (reference sequence). V was pared by 3 bases and J by 1 base, with 9 bases between.